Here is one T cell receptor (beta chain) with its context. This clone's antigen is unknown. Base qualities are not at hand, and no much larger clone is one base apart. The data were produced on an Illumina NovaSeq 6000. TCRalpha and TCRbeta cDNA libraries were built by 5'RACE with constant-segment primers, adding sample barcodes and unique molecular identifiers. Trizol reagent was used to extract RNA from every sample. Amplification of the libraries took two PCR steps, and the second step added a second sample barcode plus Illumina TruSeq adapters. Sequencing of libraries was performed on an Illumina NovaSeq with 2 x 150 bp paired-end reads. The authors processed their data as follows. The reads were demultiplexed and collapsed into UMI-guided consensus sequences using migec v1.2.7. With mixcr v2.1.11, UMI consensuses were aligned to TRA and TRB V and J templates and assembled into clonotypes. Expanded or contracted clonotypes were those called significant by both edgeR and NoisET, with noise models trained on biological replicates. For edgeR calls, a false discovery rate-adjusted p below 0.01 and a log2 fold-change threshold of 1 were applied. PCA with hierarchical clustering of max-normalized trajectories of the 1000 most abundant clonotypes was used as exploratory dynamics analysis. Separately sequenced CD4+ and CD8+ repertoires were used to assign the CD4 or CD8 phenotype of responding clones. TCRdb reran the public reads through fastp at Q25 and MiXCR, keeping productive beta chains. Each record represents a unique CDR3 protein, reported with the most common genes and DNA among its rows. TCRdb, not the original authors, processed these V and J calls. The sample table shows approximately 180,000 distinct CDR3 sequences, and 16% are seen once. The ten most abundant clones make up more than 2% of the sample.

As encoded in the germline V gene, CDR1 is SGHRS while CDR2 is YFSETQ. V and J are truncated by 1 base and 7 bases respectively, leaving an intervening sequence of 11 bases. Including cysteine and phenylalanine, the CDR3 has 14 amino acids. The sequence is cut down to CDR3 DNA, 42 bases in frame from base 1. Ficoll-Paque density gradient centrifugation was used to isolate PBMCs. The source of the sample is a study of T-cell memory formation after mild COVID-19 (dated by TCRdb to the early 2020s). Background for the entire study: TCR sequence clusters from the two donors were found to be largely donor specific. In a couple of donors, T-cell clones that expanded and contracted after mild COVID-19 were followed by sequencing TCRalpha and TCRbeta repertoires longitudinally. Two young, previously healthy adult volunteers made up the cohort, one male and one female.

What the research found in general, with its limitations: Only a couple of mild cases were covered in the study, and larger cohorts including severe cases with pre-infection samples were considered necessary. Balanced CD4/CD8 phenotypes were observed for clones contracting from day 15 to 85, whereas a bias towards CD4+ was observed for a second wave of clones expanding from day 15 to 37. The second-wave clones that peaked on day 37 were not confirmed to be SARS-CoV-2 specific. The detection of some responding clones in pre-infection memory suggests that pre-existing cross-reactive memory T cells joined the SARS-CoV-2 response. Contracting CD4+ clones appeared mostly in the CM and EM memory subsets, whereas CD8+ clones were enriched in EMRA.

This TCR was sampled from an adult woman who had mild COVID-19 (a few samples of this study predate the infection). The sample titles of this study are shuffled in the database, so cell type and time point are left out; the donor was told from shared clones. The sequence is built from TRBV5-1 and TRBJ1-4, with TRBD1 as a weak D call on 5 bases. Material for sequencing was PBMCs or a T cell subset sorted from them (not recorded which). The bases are TGCGCCAGCAGCTTGACTGGGGCAGGTGAAAAACTGTTTTTT. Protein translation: CASSLTGAGEKLFF.